This T cell receptor (beta chain) was identified during a study of blood T cell repertoires in COVID-19. Study-wide context: Specimens from acute and convalescent COVID-19 originated in the United States, Italy and Spain. Sources were T cells, B-cell-depleted T cells, or PBMCs; the material itself was cDNA or gDNA.

TCRdb's copy holds only in-frame clones and misses some; the assay was immunoSEQ multiplex PCR. The sample includes approximately 86,000 clones, around 85% of them seen just once. The sequencing input was peripheral blood. The receptor was derived from a man aged 50 or older with acute or convalescent COVID-19.

DNA of the CDR3: TGCGCCAGCAGCCAAGGGAAGGGGTCACATAATTCACCCCTCCACTTT. The encoded protein is CASSQGKGSHNSPLHF. The chain employs TRBV4-1 and TRBJ1-6, with D possibly TRBD1 on 5 matching bases. The V and J ends lost 1 base and 5 bases respectively, with 12 bases between them. The germline gives CDR1 MGHRA, CDR2 YSYEKL. This CDR3 has 16 amino acids.